Listed below are T cell receptor beta chains from one sample, sequenced in a study of T cell responses to AZD1222 COVID-19 vaccine. This table comes from immunoSEQ multiplex PCR, and its TCRdb copy is limited to in-frame clones, with some not included. The sample includes about 140,000 clones, 90% of them seen just once. This material consisted of peripheral blood, taken 28 days after the second AZD1222 dose. The receptors stem from an adult who received the AZD1222 COVID-19 vaccine. Both conserved end residues are part of each CDR3. The order of the fields is V gene, clone size, D gene, J gene, CDR3 protein, CDR3 DNA. The D gene is left open where the match is weak. Rows may omit the clone size; those that give it use once, few, many or a size class.

v_gene: TRBV30
abundance: NA
d_gene: NA
j_gene: TRBJ1-5
CDR3aa: CAWSGLDSNQPQHF
CDR3nt: TGTGCCTGGAGTGGTCTGGATAGCAATCAGCCCCAGCATTTT

v_gene: TRBV19
abundance: once
d_gene: NA
j_gene: TRBJ1-1
CDR3aa: CASSMLYTEAFF
CDR3nt: TGTGCCAGTAGTATGCTCTACACTGAAGCTTTCTTT

v_gene: TRBV3-1/TRBV3-2
abundance: once
d_gene: TRBD2
j_gene: TRBJ2-7
CDR3aa: CASSQLSSGEQYF
CDR3nt: TGTGCCAGCAGCCAATTGTCTAGCGGCGAGCAGTACTTC

v_gene: TRBV4-1
abundance: NA
d_gene: NA
j_gene: TRBJ2-6
CDR3aa: CASSQEKMRDTESGANVLTF
CDR3nt: TGCGCCAGCAGCCAAGAAAAGATGCGGGACACGGAATCTGGGGCCAACGTCCTGACTTTC

v_gene: TRBV6-4
abundance: NA
d_gene: TRBD2
j_gene: TRBJ2-3
CDR3aa: CASSDGTSGGTDTQYF
CDR3nt: TGTGCCAGCAGTGACGGGACTAGCGGGGGAACAGATACGCAGTATTTT

v_gene: TRBV7-6
abundance: NA
d_gene: NA
j_gene: TRBJ1-5
CDR3aa: CASSLFGREGGQPQHF
CDR3nt: TGTGCCAGCAGCTTGTTCGGCCGGGAGGGCGGTCAGCCCCAGCATTTT

v_gene: TRBV10-3
abundance: NA
d_gene: NA
j_gene: TRBJ1-2
CDR3aa: CAIQPTEYDGYTF
CDR3nt: TGTGCCATCCAACCGACGGAATATGATGGCTACACCTTC

v_gene: TRBV27
abundance: NA
d_gene: NA
j_gene: TRBJ2-7
CDR3aa: CASRTMSWGNYEQYF
CDR3nt: TGTGCCAGCAGAACGATGTCATGGGGGAACTACGAGCAGTACTTC

v_gene: TRBV4-2
abundance: once
d_gene: NA
j_gene: TRBJ2-1
CDR3aa: CASSQVNLPPQGRYDEQFF
CDR3nt: TGTGCCAGCAGCCAAGTAAACCTCCCTCCCCAGGGGCGGTACGATGAGCAGTTCTTC

v_gene: TRBV30
abundance: NA
d_gene: NA
j_gene: TRBJ1-5
CDR3aa: CAWSAQGGNQPQHF
CDR3nt: TGTGCCTGGAGTGCCCAAGGTGGCAATCAGCCCCAGCATTTT

v_gene: TRBV6-1
abundance: few
d_gene: TRBD1
j_gene: TRBJ2-4
CDR3aa: CASSEVWDRDDIQYF
CDR3nt: TGTGCCAGCAGTGAAGTTTGGGACAGGGATGACATTCAGTACTTC

v_gene: TRBV5-4
abundance: NA
d_gene: NA
j_gene: TRBJ1-6
CDR3aa: CASGGNNSPLHF
CDR3nt: TGTGCCAGCGGTGGGAATAATTCACCCCTCCACTTT

v_gene: TRBV5-1
abundance: NA
d_gene: TRBD1
j_gene: TRBJ1-1
CDR3aa: CASSQQGAGTEAFF
CDR3nt: TGCGCCAGCAGCCAACAGGGGGCGGGGACTGAAGCTTTCTTT

v_gene: TRBV7-2
abundance: NA
d_gene: NA
j_gene: TRBJ2-3
CDR3aa: CASSLSSIPDTQYF
CDR3nt: TGTGCCAGCAGCTTATCCTCGATCCCAGATACGCAGTATTTT

v_gene: TRBV12-3/TRBV12-4
abundance: NA
d_gene: NA
j_gene: TRBJ1-1
CDR3aa: CADIAEHTEAFF
CDR3nt: TGTGCCGACATAGCAGAGCACACTGAAGCTTTCTTT

v_gene: TRBV30
abundance: NA
d_gene: TRBD1
j_gene: TRBJ1-4
CDR3aa: CAWTDRANEKLFF
CDR3nt: TGTGCCTGGACAGACAGGGCTAATGAAAAACTGTTTTTT

v_gene: TRBV6-5
abundance: NA
d_gene: NA
j_gene: TRBJ1-4
CDR3aa: CASSYSRGYEKLFF
CDR3nt: TGTGCCAGCAGTTACTCGAGAGGTTATGAAAAACTGTTTTTT

v_gene: TRBV28
abundance: NA
d_gene: NA
j_gene: TRBJ1-6
CDR3aa: CASRADGKDNSPLHF
CDR3nt: TGTGCCAGCAGAGCGGACGGCAAAGATAATTCACCCCTCCACTTT

v_gene: TRBV27
abundance: NA
d_gene: TRBD1
j_gene: TRBJ2-7
CDR3aa: CASSLGTGGENEQYF
CDR3nt: TGTGCCAGCAGTTTAGGGACAGGGGGCGAAAACGAGCAGTACTTC

v_gene: TRBV7-2
abundance: NA
d_gene: TRBD1
j_gene: TRBJ1-2
CDR3aa: CASSLYHIPGQGNYGYTF
CDR3nt: TGTGCCAGCAGCTTATACCATATACCGGGACAGGGTAACTATGGCTACACCTTC

v_gene: TRBV5-4
abundance: NA
d_gene: NA
j_gene: TRBJ2-7
CDR3aa: CASSLAGLYNSYEQYF
CDR3nt: TGTGCCAGCAGCTTGGCGGGACTCTATAACTCCTACGAGCAGTACTTC

v_gene: TRBV29-1
abundance: few
d_gene: TRBD2
j_gene: TRBJ2-7
CDR3aa: CSVSGGSYYEQYF
CDR3nt: TGCAGCGTTTCCGGCGGGAGCTACTACGAGCAGTACTTC

v_gene: TRBV7-2
abundance: NA
d_gene: TRBD1
j_gene: TRBJ1-2
CDR3aa: CASSFGQGEGYTF
CDR3nt: TGTGCCAGCAGCTTCGGACAGGGGGAAGGCTACACCTTC

v_gene: TRBV13
abundance: NA
d_gene: TRBD1
j_gene: TRBJ1-6
CDR3aa: CASSLQGVYSPLHF
CDR3nt: TGTGCCAGCAGCCTACAGGGGGTGTATTCACCCCTCCACTTT

v_gene: TRBV5-1
abundance: once
d_gene: NA
j_gene: TRBJ2-2
CDR3aa: CASSLGGLTGELFF
CDR3nt: TGCGCCAGCAGCCTAGGGGGGCTCACCGGGGAGCTGTTTTTT

v_gene: TRBV5-4
abundance: NA
d_gene: NA
j_gene: TRBJ2-1
CDR3aa: CASSSPSSTTRNEQFF
CDR3nt: TGTGCCAGCAGCTCCCCTAGCAGTACCACGAGAAATGAGCAGTTCTTC

v_gene: TRBV7-2
abundance: NA
d_gene: NA
j_gene: TRBJ2-7
CDR3aa: CASSLPGREQYF
CDR3nt: TGTGCCAGCAGCTTGCCGGGGCGGGAGCAGTACTTC

v_gene: TRBV7-2
abundance: once
d_gene: TRBD1
j_gene: TRBJ1-5
CDR3aa: CASSRGTGGNNQPQHF
CDR3nt: TGTGCCAGCAGCAGGGGGACAGGGGGAAACAATCAGCCCCAGCATTTT

v_gene: TRBV18
abundance: NA
d_gene: NA
j_gene: TRBJ1-6
CDR3aa: CASSPLKDNSPLHF
CDR3nt: TGTGCCAGCTCACCACTAAAGGATAATTCACCCCTCCACTTT